The sequence of this T cell receptor beta chain was determined in a study of blood T cell repertoires in COVID-19 (dated by TCRdb to the early 2020s). Describing the broader study: Collaborator samples came from the United States, Italy and Spain and covered acute and convalescent phases of COVID-19. The material from the prospective study consisted of cDNA or gDNA derived from T cells, B-cell-depleted T cells, or PBMCs. Deeply sampled blood TCRbeta repertoires from subjects exposed to, actively infected with, or recovered from COVID-19 were included in the dataset. The repertoires were made available in a free public database intended to serve as a resource for research on the immune response to SARS-CoV-2. Samples were obtained from the ongoing ImmuneRACE study (first 160 participants) and from some 1,300 subjects provided by 6 global collaborators. The sample metadata nearly always contained a de-identified subject ID, COVID-19 status, age in years and sex. Where available, HLA class I and class II types were obtained from metadata supplied by the sample provider rather than from assay-based typing. The paper as a whole reports these results and caveats: The amount of clinical and demographic metadata varied by source and participant and was provided uncurated.

The immunoSEQ Assay, a bias-controlled multiplex PCR, was used to amplify TCRbeta CDR3 regions from genomic DNA. The published analysis was carried out like this. The number of nucleated cells in each sample was estimated by amplification of reference gene primers within the assay. To quantify the absolute abundance of each unique TCRbeta CDR3 rearrangement, sequence reads were collapsed and filtered. For each sample, productive Simpson clonality was calculated by taking the square root of Simpson's diversity index across productive rearrangements. The immuneACCESS repertoire file appears here via TCRdb, limited to in-frame rearrangements. These files lack a portion of the clones; in checked studies, under half of the deficit traces to unresolved V genes, and the cause of the others is not known. Clonal size and the V and J genes are those of that table, whereas D and trimming came from the DNA. The sample table records some 80,000 clones; 85% of these occur just once. Approximately 20% of the sample lies in the top ten.

About this clone: The antigen it recognizes is unknown. One end of the junction fails to match germline, which may point to a read error.

The CDR3 sequence holds 15 residues, the cysteine and phenylalanine included. Only the CDR3 DNA stays, 45 bases, in frame from base 1. The CDR1 and CDR2 encoded by the germline V gene (reference sequence) are LGHDT and YNNKEL. Whole blood was collected in K2EDTA tubes by collaborating institutions according to the institutions' own protocols. For TCRbeta analysis, collaborator samples were shipped as frozen whole blood, as isolated PBMCs, or as DNA extracted from either sample type. The receptor chain draws on TRBV3-1 (or the pseudogene TRBV3-2) and TRBJ2-3, with a weak D call of TRBD1 (6 bases match). The clonotype comes from an elderly man with active or convalescent COVID-19. The specimen was peripheral blood. The encoded CDR3 is CASSQVQGSTDTQYF. The DNA sequence is given as TGTGCTAGCAGCCAAGTCCAGGGGAGCACAGATACGCAGTATTTT.